A selection of T cell receptor beta chains follows, all from one sample in a study of OX40 agonist ivuxolimab in advanced cancers. Assay: immunoSEQ multiplex PCR; the TCRdb copy retains only in-frame clones and omits some. This sample carries 60,000 or so clones, 84% of them seen once, and the ten largest clones take roughly 1.9%. The specimen was CD4+ or CD8+ T cells sorted from blood, collected in a trial of the OX40 agonist ivuxolimab. The receptor source for this set is an adult with an advanced solid tumor such as melanoma, head and neck, liver or kidney cancer. The CDR3 runs from the conserved cysteine through the conserved F or W.

v_call	j_call	cdr3_length	cdr3_aa
TRBV6-1	TRBJ2-6	14	CTGGFFSGANVLTF
TRBV18	TRBJ2-7	13	CASSPNTEYEQYF
TRBV5-1	TRBJ2-5	12	CASSSGGETQYF
TRBV27	TRBJ1-1	13	CASWDIMNTEAFF
TRBV9	TRBJ2-2	15	CASSLSGTNTGELFF
TRBV5-5	TRBJ1-2	15	CASNRQGSTNYGYTF
TRBV9	TRBJ1-3	17	CASSTSLDRASGNTIYF
TRBV27	TRBJ1-3	17	CASTIFVWGFSGNTIYF
TRBV7-2	TRBJ2-7	17	CASSLLGGATSSYEQYF
TRBV10-1	TRBJ2-1	12	CASSQRFNEQFF
TRBV10-3	TRBJ1-3	15	CAISESLESGNTIYF
TRBV18	TRBJ2-6	17	CASSPTGAPSGANVLTF
TRBV5-6	TRBJ2-3	15	CASRLLALPRDTQYF
TRBV7-6	TRBJ1-2	14	CASSLSMGDYGYTF
TRBV7-8	TRBJ1-5	15	CASSNVYRANQPQHF
TRBV27	TRBJ2-3	13	CASLGLASDTQYF
TRBV5-1	TRBJ2-5	15	CASSLLAGGGETQYF
TRBV7-9	TRBJ2-5	14	CASSSQEEQETQYF
TRBV11-3	TRBJ2-1	17	CASSHRLGGGAADEQFF
TRBV6-5	TRBJ1-2	12	CASRRTGIGYTF
TRBV14	TRBJ2-7	14	CASSQASQVYEQYF
TRBV6-5	TRBJ2-3	14	CASSYSLRASTQYF
TRBV7-2	TRBJ1-3	13	CASTGTPGNTIYF
TRBV9	TRBJ1-4	14	CASSATATNEKLFF
TRBV7-9	TRBJ2-1	15	CASSPIQGARNEQFF
TRBV7-3	TRBJ2-1	15	CASSLGTITDNEQFF
TRBV7-9	TRBJ1-1	14	CASSLMGMNTEAFF
TRBV6-5	TRBJ1-2	15	CASSYSRAVGYGYTF
TRBV28	TRBJ1-6	14	CASSGGLSDSPLHF
TRBV6-5	TRBJ2-2	14	CASSLAGATGELFF
TRBV19	TRBJ1-2	13	CASSLTGPYGYTF